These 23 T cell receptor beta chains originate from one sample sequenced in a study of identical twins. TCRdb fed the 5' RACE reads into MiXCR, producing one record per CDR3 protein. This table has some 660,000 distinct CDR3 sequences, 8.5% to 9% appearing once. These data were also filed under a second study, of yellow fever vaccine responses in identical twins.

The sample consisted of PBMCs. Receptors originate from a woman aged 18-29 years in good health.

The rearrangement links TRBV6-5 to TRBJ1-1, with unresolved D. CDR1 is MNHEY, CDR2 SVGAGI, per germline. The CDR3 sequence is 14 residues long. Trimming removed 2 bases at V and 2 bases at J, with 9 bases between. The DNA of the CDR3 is TGTGCCAGCAGTTACGTCGCTACCAACACTGAAGCTTTCTTT. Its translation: CASSYVATNTEAFF.

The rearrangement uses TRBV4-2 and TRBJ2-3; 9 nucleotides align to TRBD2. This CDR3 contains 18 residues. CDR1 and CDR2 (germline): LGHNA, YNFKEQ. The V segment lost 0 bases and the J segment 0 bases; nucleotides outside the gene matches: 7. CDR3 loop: CASSQDWTSATSTDTQYF. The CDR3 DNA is TGTGCCAGCAGCCAAGATTGGACTAGCGCCACTAGCACAGATACGCAGTATTTT.

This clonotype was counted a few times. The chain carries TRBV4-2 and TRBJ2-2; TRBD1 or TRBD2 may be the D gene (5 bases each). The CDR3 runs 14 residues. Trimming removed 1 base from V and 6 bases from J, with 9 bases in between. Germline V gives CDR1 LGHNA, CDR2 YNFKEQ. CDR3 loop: CASSQAWDAGELFF. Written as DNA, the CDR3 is TGTGCCAGCAGCCAAGCCTGGGACGCCGGGGAGCTGTTTTTT.

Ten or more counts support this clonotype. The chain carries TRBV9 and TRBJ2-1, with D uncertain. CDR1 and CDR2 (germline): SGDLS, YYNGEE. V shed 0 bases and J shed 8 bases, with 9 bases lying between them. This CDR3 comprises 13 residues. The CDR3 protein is CASSVGQGDEQFF. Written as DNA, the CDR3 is TGTGCCAGCAGCGTAGGTCAAGGCGATGAGCAGTTCTTC.

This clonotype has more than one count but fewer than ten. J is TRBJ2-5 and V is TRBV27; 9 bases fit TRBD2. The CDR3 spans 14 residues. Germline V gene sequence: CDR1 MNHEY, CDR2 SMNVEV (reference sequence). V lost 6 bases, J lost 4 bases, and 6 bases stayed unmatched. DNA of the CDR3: TGTGCCAGCAGCGCAGCGGGAGGAGGAGAGACCCAGTACTTC. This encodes CASSAAGGGETQYF.

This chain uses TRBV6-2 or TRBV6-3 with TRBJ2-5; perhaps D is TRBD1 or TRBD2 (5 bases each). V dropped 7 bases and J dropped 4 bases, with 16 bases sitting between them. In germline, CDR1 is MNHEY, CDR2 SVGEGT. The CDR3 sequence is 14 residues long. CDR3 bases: TGTGCCAGCAACCCTTGGGGGTCTCGAGAGACCCAGTACTTC. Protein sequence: CASNPWGSRETQYF.

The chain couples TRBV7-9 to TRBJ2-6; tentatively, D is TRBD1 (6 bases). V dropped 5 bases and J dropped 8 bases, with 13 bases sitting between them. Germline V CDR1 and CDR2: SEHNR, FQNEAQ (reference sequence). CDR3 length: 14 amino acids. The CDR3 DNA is TGTGCCAGCAGCCCAGACAGGCCACCCAACGTCCTGACTTTC. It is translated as CASSPDRPPNVLTF. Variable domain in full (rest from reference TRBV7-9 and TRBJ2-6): DTGVSQNPRHKITKRGQNVTFRCDPISEHNRLYWYRQTLGQGPEFLTYFQNEAQLEKSRLLSDRFSAERPKGSFSTLEIQRTEQGDSAMYLCASSPDRPPNVLTFGAGSRLTVL.

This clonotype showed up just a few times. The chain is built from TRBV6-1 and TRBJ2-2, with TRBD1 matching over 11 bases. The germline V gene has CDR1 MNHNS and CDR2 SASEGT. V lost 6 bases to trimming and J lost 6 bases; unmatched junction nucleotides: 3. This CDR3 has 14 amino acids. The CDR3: CASRGQGESGELFF. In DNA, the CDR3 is TGTGCCAGCAGGGGACAGGGGGAATCCGGGGAGCTGTTTTTT.

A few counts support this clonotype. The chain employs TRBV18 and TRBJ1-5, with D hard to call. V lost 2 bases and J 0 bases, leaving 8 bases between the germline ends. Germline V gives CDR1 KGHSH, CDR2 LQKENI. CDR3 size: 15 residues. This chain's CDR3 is CASSPEDGSNQPQHF. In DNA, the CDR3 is TGTGCCAGCTCACCAGAGGACGGTAGCAATCAGCCCCAGCATTTT. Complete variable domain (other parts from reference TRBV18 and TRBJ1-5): NAGVMQNPRHLVRRRGQEARLRCSPMKGHSHVYWYRQLPEEGLKFMVYLQKENIIDESGMPKERFSAEFPKEGPSILRIQQVVRGDSAAYFCASSPEDGSNQPQHFGDGTRLSIL.

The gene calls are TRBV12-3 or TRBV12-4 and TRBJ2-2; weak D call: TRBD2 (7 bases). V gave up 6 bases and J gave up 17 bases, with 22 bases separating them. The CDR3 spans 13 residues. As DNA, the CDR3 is TGTGCCAGCAGGGGGAAAGGGACACCGGGACTATTTTTT. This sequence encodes CASRGKGTPGLFF.

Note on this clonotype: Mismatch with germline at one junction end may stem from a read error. CDR3 DNA sequence: TGTGCCCGCAGTTCGATAGACGGGGGCAGGGTCGCGAACACCGGGGAGCTGTTTTTT. It codes for CARSSIDGGRVANTGELFF. This rearrangement joins TRBV2 to TRBJ2-2; either TRBD1 or TRBD2 may fit D (6 bases each). The germline V gene has CDR1 SNHLY and CDR2 FYNNEI. This CDR3 region has 19 residues.

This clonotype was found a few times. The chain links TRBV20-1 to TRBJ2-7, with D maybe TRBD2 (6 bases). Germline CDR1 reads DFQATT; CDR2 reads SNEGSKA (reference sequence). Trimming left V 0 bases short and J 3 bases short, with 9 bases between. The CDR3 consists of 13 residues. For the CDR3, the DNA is TGCAGTGCTAGAGATTGGGGGGACTACGAGCAGTACTTC. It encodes CSARDWGDYEQYF.

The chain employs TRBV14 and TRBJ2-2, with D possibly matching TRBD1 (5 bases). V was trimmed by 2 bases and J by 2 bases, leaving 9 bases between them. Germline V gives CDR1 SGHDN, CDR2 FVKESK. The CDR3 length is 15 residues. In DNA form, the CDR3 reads TGTGCCAGCAGCCAATGGGGCCCTAACACCGGGGAGCTGTTTTTT. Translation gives CASSQWGPNTGELFF.

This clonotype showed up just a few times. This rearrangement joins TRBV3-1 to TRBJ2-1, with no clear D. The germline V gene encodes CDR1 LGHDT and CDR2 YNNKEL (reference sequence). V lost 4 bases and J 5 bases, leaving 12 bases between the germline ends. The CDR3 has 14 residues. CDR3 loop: CASSLWTENNEQFF. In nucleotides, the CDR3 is TGTGCCAGCAGCCTATGGACCGAGAACAATGAGCAGTTCTTC.

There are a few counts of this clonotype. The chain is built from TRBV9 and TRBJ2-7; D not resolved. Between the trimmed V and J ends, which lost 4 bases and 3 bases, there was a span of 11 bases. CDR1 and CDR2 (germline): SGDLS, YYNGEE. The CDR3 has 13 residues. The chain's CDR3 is CASSPGSDYEQYF. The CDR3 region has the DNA TGTGCCAGCAGCCCCGGGTCAGACTACGAGCAGTACTTC.

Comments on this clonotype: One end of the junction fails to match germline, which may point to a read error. In DNA form, the CDR3 reads TGTGCCAGCAGCTCGGTACTTAGCTCCTTCGAGCAGTACTTC. It is translated as CASSSVLSSFEQYF. The genes are TRBV7-9 and TRBJ2-7, with unresolved D. CDR3 length: 14 residues. Germline-derived CDR1 and CDR2 are SEHNR and FQNEAQ (reference sequence).

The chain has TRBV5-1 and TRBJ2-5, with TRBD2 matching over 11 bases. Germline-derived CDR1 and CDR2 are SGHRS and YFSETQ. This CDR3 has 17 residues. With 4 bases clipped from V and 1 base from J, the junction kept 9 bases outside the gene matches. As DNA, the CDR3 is TGCGCCAGCAGCCCCCATAGCGGGAGGGAACTCCAAGAGACCCAGTACTTC. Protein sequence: CASSPHSGRELQETQYF.

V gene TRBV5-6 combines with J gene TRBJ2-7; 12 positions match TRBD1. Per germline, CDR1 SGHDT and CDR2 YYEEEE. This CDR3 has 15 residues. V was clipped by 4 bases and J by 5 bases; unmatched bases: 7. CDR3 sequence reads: CASSRIGTGGNEQYF. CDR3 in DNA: TGTGCCAGCAGCAGGATAGGGACAGGGGGCAACGAGCAGTACTTC.

The CDR3 bases are TGTGCCAGCAGCCAGGTTGCAACTGGGGCCAACGTCCTGACTTTC. Its protein product is CASSQVATGANVLTF. J is TRBJ2-6 and V is TRBV7-6; D remains ambiguous. Trimming took off 5 bases at V and 2 bases at J, with 10 bases between the two ends. The germline CDR1 and CDR2 sequences are SGHVS and FNYEAQ. CDR3 length equals 15 residues.

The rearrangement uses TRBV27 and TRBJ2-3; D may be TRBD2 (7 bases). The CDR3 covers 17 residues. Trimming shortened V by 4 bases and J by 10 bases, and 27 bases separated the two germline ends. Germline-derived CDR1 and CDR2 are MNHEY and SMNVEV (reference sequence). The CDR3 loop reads CASSYPTGRVGERAQYF. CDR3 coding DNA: TGTGCCAGCAGTTACCCTACAGGGAGGGTGGGAGAAAGGGCGCAGTATTTT.

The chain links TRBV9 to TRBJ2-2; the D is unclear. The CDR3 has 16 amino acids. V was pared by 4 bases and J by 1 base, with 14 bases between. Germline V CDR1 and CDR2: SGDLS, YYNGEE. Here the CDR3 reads CASSKGGVGNTGELFF. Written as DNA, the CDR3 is TGTGCCAGCAGCAAAGGCGGCGTGGGGAACACCGGGGAGCTGTTTTTT. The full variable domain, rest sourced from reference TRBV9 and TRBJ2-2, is DSGVTQTPKHLITATGQRVTLRCSPRSGDLSVYWYQQSLDQGLQFLIQYYNGEERAKGNILERFSAQQFPDLHSELNLSSLELGDSALYFCASSKGGVGNTGELFFGEGSRLTVL.

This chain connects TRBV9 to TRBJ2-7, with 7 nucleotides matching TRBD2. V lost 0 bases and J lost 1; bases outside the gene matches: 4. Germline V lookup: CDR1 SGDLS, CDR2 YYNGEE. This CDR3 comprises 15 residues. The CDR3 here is CASSVGWGGSYEQYF. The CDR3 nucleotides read TGTGCCAGCAGCGTAGGATGGGGAGGGTCCTACGAGCAGTACTTC.

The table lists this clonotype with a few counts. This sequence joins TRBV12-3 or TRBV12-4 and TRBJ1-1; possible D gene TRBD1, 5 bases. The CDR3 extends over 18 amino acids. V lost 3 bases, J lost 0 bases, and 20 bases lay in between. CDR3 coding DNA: TGTGCCAGCAGTTTCTTGGTTTCGGGGGTTTCCATGAACACTGAAGCTTTCTTT. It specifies CASSFLVSGVSMNTEAFF.